Following are 4 T cell receptor beta chains from one sample sequenced in a study of blood T cell repertoires in COVID-19. The repertoire was sequenced with immunoSEQ multiplex PCR; TCRdb's copy has only in-frame clones and lacks some. This table has approximately 160,000 clones, roughly 81% appearing once. Source material: peripheral blood. Receptor source: an older woman with COVID-19, enrolled during active disease.

This clone has more than one count but fewer than ten. The chain is built from TRBV6-5 and TRBJ1-5, with 8 bases identical to TRBD1. The V gene end was trimmed by 7 bases and the J gene end by 3 bases; junction bases not matched to a gene: 8. The CDR3 is 15 residues long. Looked up from germline, CDR1 is MNHEY and CDR2 is SVGAGI. DNA for the CDR3: TGTGCCAGCATCCCGTACAGGGGGATCAATCAGCCCCAGCATTTT. Amino acids: CASIPYRGINQPQHF.

This chain joins TRBV11-3 and TRBJ2-7, with 7 bases identical to TRBD1. J gave up 6 bases and V 1 base, and 3 bases lay outside the gene matches. Germline V gene sequence: CDR1 SGHNT, CDR2 YENEEA. The CDR3 has 13 amino acids. The CDR3 coding sequence is TGTGCCAGCAGCTTAGGGGACAGAGGCGAGCAGTACGTC. The encoded protein is CASSLGDRGEQYV.

This clone was counted at least ten times. Additional DNA sequences in this sample encode the identical CDR3. The chain has TRBV6-5 and TRBJ1-1; D perhaps matches TRBD1 (6 bases). The germline CDR1 and CDR2 sequences are MNHEY and SVGAGI. With 6 bases removed from V and 0 bases from J, the gap between germline ends came to 11 bases. The length of the CDR3 is 14 residues. The CDR3 is CASRPDRLNTEAFF. DNA for the CDR3: TGTGCCAGCAGACCGGACAGACTGAACACTGAAGCTTTCTTT.

The chain uses TRBV19 and TRBJ1-2, with no clear D. Germline-derived CDR1 and CDR2 are LNHDA and SQIVND (reference sequence). The V end was cut by 4 bases, the J end by 8 bases, with 8 bases between. This CDR3 is 11 amino acids long. DNA for the CDR3: TGTGCCAGTAGTAACGGTTACGGCTACACCTTC. Protein sequence: CASSNGYGYTF.